Presented here are 30 T cell receptor beta chains from one specimen sequenced in a study of T cells in Graves' hyperthyroidism and ophthalmopathy. What was amplified from RNA transcripts were TCR beta CDR3 regions. Primed by the HTBI set, a first-round RT-PCR was run on the TCR CDR3. TCRdb called the multiplex PCR reads again in MiXCR, with one record for every CDR3 protein. This table has about 350,000 distinct CDR3 sequences, about 15% appearing once. The sample comprised blood. The receptors were gathered from a woman aged 25 to 39 with Graves' hyperthyroidism.

This clonotype was counted at least ten times. The chain's CDR3 is CASHLLRGVASDTQYF. The CDR3 DNA follows: TGTGCCAGCCACCTTCTGCGGGGGGTAGCCTCAGATACGCAGTATTTT. The chain links TRBV28 to TRBJ2-3, with TRBD2 identical over 8 bases. This CDR3 is built from 16 residues. J was trimmed by 4 bases and V by 8 bases; bases with no gene match: 14. Germline V gene lookup returns CDR1 MDHEN and CDR2 SYDVKM.

The V call is TRBV29-1, the J call TRBJ2-6; TRBD2 matches 7 bases. Losses at the gene ends were 4 bases for V and 0 bases for J; bases not matched to a gene: 6. This CDR3 contains 16 residues. The germline CDR1 and CDR2 sequences are SQVTM and ANQGSEA. CDR3 nucleotide sequence: TGCAGCGTTGCCGGGGGGATCAGCTCTGGGGCCAACGTCCTGACTTTC. The encoded protein is CSVAGGISSGANVLTF.

This clonotype has ten or more counts. This sequence joins TRBV27 and TRBJ2-7, with 7 bases lining up with TRBD2. Germline CDR1 MNHEY, CDR2 SMNVEV (reference sequence). J gave up 4 bases and V 10 bases, and 16 bases lay outside the gene matches. The CDR3 is 15 amino acids. The CDR3 coding sequence is TGTGCCACCAAGTCATCGGCGGGAGCATCTTACGAGCAGTACTTC. It is translated as CATKSSAGASYEQYF.

This clonotype was recorded many times. V gene TRBV12-3 or TRBV12-4 combines with J gene TRBJ2-2, with TRBD2 as a possible D gene (5 bases). V dropped 3 bases and J dropped 4 bases, with 6 bases sitting between them. CDR3 length: 13 residues. CDR3 sequence: CASSLRVTGELFF. CDR3 coding DNA: TGTGCCAGCAGTTTGAGGGTCACCGGGGAGCTGTTTTTT.

This clonotype occurred many times. This chain links TRBV15 with TRBJ1-1; D possibly corresponds to TRBD1 (5 bases). The CDR3 sequence is 12 residues long. V was clipped by 8 bases and J by 9 bases, with 16 bases between them. CDR1 and CDR2 from the germline V gene are LNHNV and YYDKDF (reference sequence). In DNA form, the CDR3 reads TGTGCCACCCAGGGTCGCGGCGAGAAAGCTTTCTTT. This codes for CATQGRGEKAFF.

The V gene is TRBV7-8, the J gene TRBJ1-3, with D possibly matching TRBD1 (6 bases). From germline, CDR1 is SGHVS and CDR2 FQNEAQ. This CDR3 is 14 amino acids long. The V and J ends lost 4 bases and 2 bases respectively, with 9 bases between them. CDR3 sequence: CASSYTGTGNTIYF. Here the CDR3 DNA reads TGTGCCAGCAGCTACACAGGGACTGGAAACACCATATATTTT.

This clonotype has only a few counts. The rearrangement links TRBV4-3 to TRBJ2-3; unclear D gene. CDR1 is LGHNA, CDR2 YSLEER, per germline. This CDR3 is 13 amino acids long. With 3 bases removed from V and 7 bases from J, the gap between germline ends came to 11 bases. CDR3 in amino acids: CASSQGSINTQYF. CDR3 coding DNA: TGCGCCAGCAGCCAGGGCTCTATAAATACGCAGTATTTT.

This clonotype was observed at least ten times. The chain combines TRBV3-1 with TRBJ2-4; D is unclear. The V gene lost 1 base and the J gene lost 2 bases, with 3 bases spanning the gap. The CDR3 contains 13 residues. Germline V gene lookup returns CDR1 LGHDT and CDR2 YNNKEL (reference sequence). Here the CDR3 DNA reads TGTGCCAGCAGCCAAGGACCCAAAAACATTCAGTACTTC. It yields the protein CASSQGPKNIQYF.

This chain joins TRBV24-1 and TRBJ2-1; no clear D gene. The CDR3 has 16 amino acids. The V gene lost 3 bases and the J gene lost 0 bases, with 11 bases spanning the gap. Per the germline V gene, CDR1 is KGHDR and CDR2 is SFDVKD. The CDR3 region is CATSDSEPASYNEQFF. The CDR3 DNA sequence: TGTGCCACCAGTGATAGCGAGCCCGCCTCCTACAATGAGCAGTTCTTC.

This clonotype has at least ten counts. The J gene is TRBJ2-3, the V gene TRBV5-1, with D perhaps matching TRBD2 (6 bases). Germline V gene sequence: CDR1 SGHRS, CDR2 YFSETQ. Deletions cut 3 bases from V and 2 bases from J, with 13 bases between. CDR3 size: 15 residues. The CDR3 DNA follows: TGCGCCAGCAGCTCCAATACGGGAGTCACAGATACGCAGTATTTT. Its protein is CASSSNTGVTDTQYF.

This clonotype was counted many times. The rearrangement uses TRBV7-2 and TRBJ2-7; TRBD2 agrees at 7 bases. V was pared by 6 bases and J by 3 bases, with 8 bases of the junction left unmatched. The CDR3 runs 14 residues. In germline, CDR1 is SGHTA, CDR2 FQGNSA. CDR3 in DNA: TGTGCCAGCAGTAAGGAGCGGGGCAACTACGAGCAGTACTTC. This gives the protein CASSKERGNYEQYF.

The V gene is TRBV5-6, the J gene TRBJ2-2; 10 bases agree with TRBD2. V lost 0 bases to trimming and J lost 7 bases; unmatched junction nucleotides: 3. Germline V gene data show CDR1 as SGHDT and CDR2 as YYEEEE. The CDR3 consists of 15 residues. This CDR3 reads CASSLGGLADGELFF. CDR3 nucleotides: TGTGCCAGCAGCTTGGGCGGACTAGCGGACGGGGAGCTGTTTTTT.

This clonotype was observed many times. V and J are TRBV12-3 or TRBV12-4 and TRBJ1-1, with a possible D match to TRBD1 (6 bases). V was pared by 6 bases and J by 11 bases, with 22 bases between. The CDR3 loop spans 14 amino acids. Here the CDR3 DNA reads TGTGCCAGCAGGGTACAGGGTGGGGGTACGGGGGCTTTCTTT. The encoded protein is CASRVQGGGTGAFF.

This clonotype was counted between two and nine times. The chain is built from TRBV14 and TRBJ2-2, with TRBD2 as a possible D gene (6 bases). This CDR3 is 18 amino acids long. V lost 0 bases and J 4 bases, leaving 18 bases between the germline ends. Germline loops: CDR1 SGHDN, CDR2 FVKESK. The CDR3 reads CASSQDPRVGSRTGELFF. CDR3 nucleotides: TGTGCCAGCAGCCAAGACCCAAGGGTCGGGAGCCGCACCGGGGAGCTGTTTTTT.

The CDR3 bases are TGCAGCCCCCGCGAAGCAGATACGCAGTATTTT. It encodes CSPREADTQYF. This sequence joins TRBV20-1 and TRBJ2-3; D gene ambiguous. CDR1 and CDR2 (germline): DFQATT, SNEGSKA (reference sequence). This CDR3 has 11 residues.

This clonotype was counted ten times or more. The chain couples TRBV6-1 to TRBJ2-1, with a weak D call TRBD2 (6 bases). Per germline, CDR1 MNHNS and CDR2 SASEGT. Between the trimmed V and J ends, which lost 3 bases and 5 bases, there was a span of 17 bases. The CDR3 extends over 16 amino acids. Here the CDR3 DNA reads TGTGCCAGCAGTGAGATCCTATTAGCGGACAACAATGAGCAGTTCTTC. Amino acid sequence: CASSEILLADNNEQFF.

This clonotype has a count of ten or more. The rearrangement joins TRBV28 to TRBJ2-7; D is unclear. CDR1 and CDR2 (germline): MDHEN, SYDVKM. The ends were cut back, 5 bases at V and 3 bases at J, with 2 bases in the middle. This CDR3 region has 10 residues. CDR3 nucleotides: TGTGCCAGCAGTGACTACGAGCAGTACTTC. It is translated as CASSDYEQYF.

There are many counts of this clonotype. V is TRBV6-5 and J is TRBJ1-2, with no clear D. V was cut by 2 bases and J by 5 bases, with 3 bases left in between. This CDR3 is 11 amino acids long. The germline gives CDR1 MNHEY, CDR2 SVGAGI. CDR3 bases: TGTGCCAGCAGTTACGGATATGGCTACACCTTC. Residues: CASSYGYGYTF.

This clonotype appeared many times. The rearrangement links TRBV30 to TRBJ1-5; the D gene is possibly TRBD1 (6 bases). This CDR3 has 15 residues. The V end lost 0 bases, the J end lost 5 bases, and 14 bases lay between the germline ends. Germline V gene lookup returns CDR1 GTSNPN and CDR2 SVGIG (reference sequence). This chain's CDR3 is CAWSVRGTSDQPQHF. As DNA, the CDR3 is TGTGCCTGGAGTGTACGGGGGACATCCGATCAGCCCCAGCATTTT.

This clonotype showed up many times. The rearrangement joins TRBV20-1 to TRBJ2-5, with D perhaps given as TRBD1 or TRBD2 (5 bases each). Germline assignment: CDR1 DFQATT and CDR2 SNEGSKA (reference sequence). V was shortened by 2 bases and J by 5 bases, with 18 bases between the two germline ends. The CDR3 spans 15 residues. The CDR3 bases are TGCAGTGCTAGATCCGGGGACGGGGATCTGGAGACCCAGTACTTC. Translation: CSARSGDGDLETQYF.

The chain uses TRBV20-1 and TRBJ2-7; 13 nucleotides align to TRBD2. With V trimmed by 1 base and J by 4 bases, 4 bases remained unmatched. The CDR3 has 15 residues. The V gene's germline CDR1 is DFQATT and CDR2 SNEGSKA (reference sequence). CDR3 nucleotides: TGCAGTGCTAGAGGGACTAGCGGGAGCCTGTACGAGCAGTACTTC. This codes for CSARGTSGSLYEQYF.

This chain connects TRBV9 to TRBJ2-1; perhaps TRBD2 as D (5 bases). The CDR3 totals 14 residues. V lost 0 bases to trimming and J lost 6 bases, with 10 bases between them. Germline V CDR1 and CDR2: SGDLS, YYNGEE. The CDR3 bases are TGTGCCAGCAGCGTAGGACCCCGGGGCAATGAGCAGTTCTTC. Translating it yields CASSVGPRGNEQFF.

This chain links TRBV19 with TRBJ2-6; D gene uncertain. Deletions cut 6 bases from V and 0 bases from J, with 9 bases between. Looked up from germline, CDR1 is LNHDA and CDR2 is SQIVND (reference sequence). The CDR3 has 15 amino acids. The DNA for the CDR3 is TGTGCCAGTAGCCCTGGGGTCTCTGGGGCCAACGTCCTGACTTTC. Protein product: CASSPGVSGANVLTF.

This clonotype was recorded many times. CDR3 in DNA: TGTGCCAGCATCCTAGGGGCCAGGGTCTCCAATGAGCAGTTCTTC. This codes for CASILGARVSNEQFF. V usage is TRBV12-3 or TRBV12-4 and J usage is TRBJ2-1; possibly TRBD1 for D (5 bases). V was cut by 7 bases and J by 6 bases, with 19 bases left in between. CDR3 length equals 15 residues.

At least ten counts were recorded for this clonotype. The chain recombines TRBV11-2 with TRBJ1-1, with D hard to call. The germline V and J ends were trimmed by 6 bases and 2 bases, with 10 bases remaining between them. Germline V CDR1 and CDR2: SGHAT, FQNNGV. The CDR3 spans 13 residues. The CDR3 bases are TGTGCCAGCAGGGTTCAGGTAAACACTGAAGCTTTCTTT. Protein product: CASRVQVNTEAFF.

This clonotype was detected only a few times. The rearrangement uses TRBV30 and TRBJ1-1, with a weak D call TRBD1 (6 bases). The CDR3 covers 16 residues. The V gene's germline CDR1 is GTSNPN and CDR2 SVGIG (reference sequence). V dropped 1 base and J dropped 0 bases, with 15 bases sitting between them. Here the CDR3 reads CAWSGKGDPMNTEAFF. DNA of the CDR3: TGTGCCTGGAGTGGCAAGGGGGATCCAATGAACACTGAAGCTTTCTTT.

This clonotype has a handful of counts. The chain couples TRBV6-2 or TRBV6-3 to TRBJ2-7; weak D call: TRBD2 (6 bases). The V end was cut by 4 bases, the J end by 2 bases, with 15 bases between. Germline CDR1 is MNHEY and CDR2 is SVGEGT. CDR3 length: 15 amino acids. The CDR3 sequence: CASSSQGLRPYEQYF. The CDR3 DNA reads TGTGCCAGCAGTTCCCAGGGACTCCGCCCCTACGAGCAGTACTTC.

Only a few counts were recorded for this clonotype. The chain joins TRBV14 to TRBJ2-2, with D maybe TRBD1 (5 bases). V shed 3 bases and J shed 7 bases, with 9 bases lying between them. CDR3 length: 13 residues. CDR1 is SGHDN and CDR2 is FVKESK in the germline V gene. The chain's CDR3 is CASSHRAGGELFF. Here the CDR3 DNA reads TGTGCCAGCAGCCACAGGGCAGGCGGGGAGCTGTTTTTT.

The J gene is TRBJ1-6, the V gene TRBV20-1, with D perhaps TRBD1 (5 bases). Germline lookup yields CDR1 DFQATT and CDR2 SNEGSKA (reference sequence). Trimming cost V 3 bases and J 7 bases, with 13 bases left between them. The CDR3 runs to 14 residues. CDR3 in DNA: TGCAGTGCTAGGAGGGGCGCGGGGAATTCACCCCTCCACTTT. This codes for CSARRGAGNSPLHF.

This clonotype was observed at least ten times. This chain joins TRBV14 and TRBJ1-2; D is ambiguous. With 0 bases removed from V and 8 bases from J, the gap between germline ends came to 13 bases. Germline V gene lookup returns CDR1 SGHDN and CDR2 FVKESK. CDR3 size: 14 residues. CDR3 bases: TGTGCCAGCAGCCAAGAAAACTCCCTCGGGGGCTACACCTTC. Translated: CASSQENSLGGYTF.